A single sample gave rise to the 5 T cell receptor beta chains below, sequenced in a study of shared clonotypes between healthy human individuals. Clones were sequenced by immunoSEQ multiplex PCR, and TCRdb holds only the in-frame ones, with some missing. The sample shows about 2 million clones, roughly 94% of them seen only once. Sequences were obtained from naive CD4+ T cells sorted from blood. Subset reported: CD45RA+ positively selected. Source of these receptors: a man aged 18 to 29 in good health.

The V gene is TRBV4-1, the J gene TRBJ2-3; D is unresolved. Germline CDR1 reads MGHRA; CDR2 reads YSYEKL. The CDR3 totals 12 residues. The V gene lost 4 bases and the J gene lost 4 bases, with 6 bases spanning the gap. This CDR3 is CASSRQADTQYF. CDR3 coding DNA: TGCGCCAGCAGCCGGCAGGCAGATACGCAGTATTTT.

V usage is TRBV6-5 and J usage is TRBJ2-7; TRBD1 matches at 9 bases. The CDR3 is made up of 14 amino acids. Germline values: CDR1 MNHEY, CDR2 SVGAGI. J lost 6 bases, V lost 4 bases, and 7 bases had no gene match. CDR3 DNA sequence: TGTGCCAGCAGTTTAGGGACAGGGCCGGGCGAGCAGTACTTC. This gives the protein CASSLGTGPGEQYF.

The chain carries TRBV5-4 and TRBJ1-3, with a tentative D call TRBD1 (5 bases). The V end lost 2 bases, the J end lost 0 bases, and 12 bases lay between the germline ends. CDR1 and CDR2 (germline): SGHNT, YYREEE (reference sequence). CDR3 length: 16 residues. In DNA form, the CDR3 reads TGTGCCAGCAGCTTCGGGGCCCGTTACTCTGGAAACACCATATATTTT. Protein sequence: CASSFGARYSGNTIYF.

The rearrangement joins TRBV5-1 to TRBJ2-1, with D tentatively TRBD1 or TRBD2 (5 bases each). V was pared by 4 bases and J by 10 bases, with 18 bases between. From germline, CDR1 is SGHRS and CDR2 YFSETQ. This CDR3 has 14 residues. This chain's CDR3 is CASSTGTAVEEQFF. CDR3 sequence (DNA): TGCGCCAGCAGCACGGGGACGGCGGTCGAGGAGCAGTTCTTC.

With regard to this clone: Other DNA sequences in the same sample also yield this CDR3. The rearrangement links TRBV5-4 to TRBJ2-3; a weak D match, TRBD1 (6 bases). Germline V gene lookup returns CDR1 SGHNT and CDR2 YYREEE (reference sequence). The V gene lost 0 bases and the J gene lost 1 base, with 9 bases spanning the gap. The CDR3 totals 15 residues. CDR3: CASSLGGRGTDTQYF. For the CDR3, the DNA is TGTGCCAGCAGCTTGGGGGGGCGGGGCACAGATACGCAGTATTTT. Full variable domain (rest looked up from reference TRBV5-4 and TRBJ2-3): ETGVTQSPTHLIKTRGQQVTLRCSSQSGHNTVSWYQQALGQGPQFIFQYYREEENGRGNFPPRFSGLQFPNYSSELNVNALELDDSALYLCASSLGGRGTDTQYFGPGTRLTVL.